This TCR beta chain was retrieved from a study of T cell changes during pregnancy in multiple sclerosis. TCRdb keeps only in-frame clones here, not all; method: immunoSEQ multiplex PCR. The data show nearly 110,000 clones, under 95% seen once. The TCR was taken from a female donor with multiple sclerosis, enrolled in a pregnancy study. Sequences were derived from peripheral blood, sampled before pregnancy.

The CDR3 DNA is TGTGCCAGCATGGGAGGGAGCACAGATACGCAGTATTTT. It encodes CASMGGSTDTQYF. This chain joins TRBV5-4 and TRBJ2-3, with TRBD2 matching over 7 bases. Germline V gene sequence: CDR1 SGHNT, CDR2 YYREEE (reference sequence). V dropped 6 bases and J dropped 0; count of bases not matched to a gene: 1. CDR3 size: 13 residues.